Presented here are 4 T cell receptor beta chains from one specimen sequenced in a study of blood T cell repertoires in COVID-19. Assay used: immunoSEQ multiplex PCR; TCRdb lists only in-frame clones, some missing. The table includes approximately 300,000 clones, around 91% detected once. Source material: PBMCs or T cells enriched from blood (not recorded which). Every receptor here comes from a woman between 18 and 29 years old with acute COVID-19.

CDR3 loop: CASSSLTGAFYEQYF. CDR3 nucleotide sequence: TGCGCCAGCAGCTCCCTGACAGGCGCCTTCTACGAGCAGTACTTC. The chain combines TRBV5-1 with TRBJ2-7; a possible D gene is TRBD1 (6 bases). The CDR3 runs 15 residues. The V end lost 3 bases, the J end lost 3 bases, and 16 bases lay between the germline ends. Per the germline V gene, CDR1 is SGHRS and CDR2 is YFSETQ. Together with reference TRBV5-1 and TRBJ2-7, the CDR3 gives the full variable domain: KAGVTQTPRYLIKTRGQQVTLSCSPISGHRSVSWYQQTPGQGLQFLFEYFSETQRNKGNFPGRFSGRQFSNSRSEMNVSTLELGDSALYLCASSSLTGAFYEQYFGPGTRLTVT.

The chain employs TRBV20-1 and TRBJ1-2, with D perhaps matching TRBD1 (5 bases). Trimming took off 7 bases at V and 2 bases at J, with 8 bases between the two ends. Germline CDR1 and CDR2: DFQATT and SNEGSKA (reference sequence). This CDR3 is 11 amino acids long. The CDR3 sequence: CSVDSNYGYTF. CDR3 in DNA: TGCAGTGTCGACAGCAACTATGGCTACACCTTC.

CDR3 DNA: TGCGCCAGCAGTGAGTCGAGACAGGGCGGCACTGAAGCTTTCTTT. This translates into CASSESRQGGTEAFF. The genes are TRBV10-1 and TRBJ1-1; 7 bases match TRBD1. The V gene's germline CDR1 is WNHNN and CDR2 SYGVQD (reference sequence). V shed 0 bases, J shed 4 bases, and the junction held 5 bases outside the gene matches. CDR3 length: 15 amino acids.

The V and J genes are TRBV5-1 and TRBJ2-3; 9 nucleotides match TRBD2. Germline CDR1 and CDR2: SGHRS and YFSETQ. This CDR3 spans 16 amino acids. After removal of 4 bases from V and 4 bases from J, the junction contained 10 bases not matched to a gene. DNA of the CDR3: TGCGCCAGCAGCCCCATAGTAGCGGGAGACCCAGATACGCAGTATTTT. Translating it yields CASSPIVAGDPDTQYF.